This T cell receptor beta chain was sequenced in a study of blood T cell repertoires in COVID-19. Study information: Specimens from acute and convalescent COVID-19 originated in the United States, Italy and Spain. From T cells, B-cell-depleted T cells, or PBMCs came the material, which was cDNA or gDNA.

As processed by the authors: Estimates of nucleated cell counts were drawn from the amplification of reference gene primers. Here immunoSEQ multiplex PCR was the method, and the copy in TCRdb shows in-frame clones only, minus some. From that table come the V and J calls and clone size; the DNA was used to work out D and trimming. The sample holds 200,000 to 300,000 clones, 88% seen once. CDR3 length: 15 residues. The germline V gene encodes CDR1 MNHEY and CDR2 SVGAGI. V was shortened by 0 bases and J by 1 base, with 7 bases between the two germline ends. Turning to this clone: Other nucleotide sequences from this sample produce the same CDR3.

This chain links TRBV6-5 with TRBJ1-5; D unresolved. The origin of this receptor is a human donor in a cohort sampled during active COVID-19. The sequenced sample consisted of peripheral blood. The CDR3 reads CASSYSRGSNQPQHF. The CDR3 DNA reads TGTGCCAGCAGTTACTCGCGGGGAAGCAATCAGCCCCAGCATTTT.